A single sample gave rise to the 21 T cell receptor beta chains below, sequenced in a study of blood T cell repertoires in COVID-19. Data came from immunoSEQ multiplex PCR; TCRdb stores just in-frame clones and leaves some out. The sample has about 380,000 clones, 85% to 90% seen once. Specimen: PBMCs or T cells enriched from blood (not recorded which). The receptor set was obtained from a woman aged 18-29 years who had recovered from COVID-19.

The rearrangement uses TRBV6-6 and TRBJ1-1; weak D call: TRBD1 (5 bases). V was pared by 5 bases and J by 8 bases, with 9 bases between. Germline V gene data show CDR1 as MNHNY and CDR2 as SVGAGI (reference sequence). The length of the CDR3 is 11 residues. CDR3 nucleotide sequence: TGTGCCAGCAGTGTAGGACAAGAAGCTTTCTTT. Translated, it gives CASSVGQEAFF.

V is TRBV2 and J is TRBJ1-6; TRBD1 matches at 7 bases. This CDR3 region has 12 residues. Germline V CDR1 and CDR2: SNHLY, FYNNEI. The CDR3 loop reads CGGGRLSSPLHF. As DNA, the CDR3 is TGTGGAGGGGGCCGTCTAAGTTCACCCCTCCACTTT.

The chain is built from TRBV9 and TRBJ2-5; 9 bases line up with TRBD1. This CDR3 comprises 15 residues. The V gene's germline CDR1 is SGDLS and CDR2 YYNGEE. With 0 bases clipped from V and 4 bases from J, the junction kept 4 bases outside the gene matches. CDR3: CASSVGGQGSETQYF. DNA for the CDR3: TGTGCCAGCAGCGTAGGGGGACAGGGATCAGAGACCCAGTACTTC.

V and J are TRBV6-5 and TRBJ2-7, with D unresolved. CDR1 is MNHEY and CDR2 is SVGAGI in the germline V gene. V lost 3 bases and J lost 3, with 3 bases in between. The CDR3 contains 11 residues. CDR3 DNA sequence: TGTGCCAGCAGTTATCTCTACGAGCAGTACTTC. This encodes CASSYLYEQYF.

This clone came up a few times. V is TRBV10-1 and J is TRBJ1-6; D ambiguous. The CDR3 is 14 amino acids. The germline CDR1 and CDR2 sequences are WNHNN and SYGVQD (reference sequence). V lost 3 bases and J 5 bases, leaving 8 bases between the germline ends. The CDR3 sequence is CASSEIGNNSPLHF. The DNA for the CDR3 is TGCGCCAGCAGTGAAATTGGCAATAATTCACCCCTCCACTTT.

The V and J genes are TRBV7-8 and TRBJ1-3, with TRBD1 identical over 7 bases. V was pared by 5 bases and J by 0 bases, with 7 bases of the junction left unmatched. The CDR3 sequence is 16 residues long. Germline V CDR1 and CDR2: SGHVS, FQNEAQ. CDR3 sequence (DNA): TGTGCCAGCAGCATCCCGGACAGGCACTCTGGAAACACCATATATTTT. It yields the protein CASSIPDRHSGNTIYF.

The rearrangement links TRBV4-3 to TRBJ2-7, with TRBD1 matching 7 bases. CDR1 and CDR2 (germline): LGHNA, YSLEER. There are 17 residues in the CDR3. V lost 0 bases and J lost 6; bases outside the gene matches: 14. CDR3 nucleotide sequence: TGCGCCAGCAGCCAAGATGTCGATCCCGGGACAGATTGCGAGCAGTACTTC. The encoded protein is CASSQDVDPGTDCEQYF.

V gene TRBV21-1 combines with J gene TRBJ1-6. TRBV21-1 is listed as a pseudogene. There are 15 residues in the CDR3. As DNA, the CDR3 is TGTGCCAGCAGCAAAGACGCGAATACGCATTCACCCCTCCACTTT. Translating gives CASSKDANTHSPLHF.

This clone was seen only once. V gene TRBV19 combines with J gene TRBJ1-5; TRBD1 matches at 9 bases. The V segment lost 9 bases and the J segment 2 bases; nucleotides outside the gene matches: 8. This CDR3 is built from 15 residues. The germline CDR1 and CDR2 sequences are LNHDA and SQIVND (reference sequence). CDR3 sequence (DNA): TGTGCCAGCGGACAGGGGACGTTGGGCAATCAGCCCCAGCATTTT. It translates to CASGQGTLGNQPQHF.

The gene calls are TRBV3-1 (or the pseudogene TRBV3-2) and TRBJ2-7, with unresolved D. CDR3 length: 14 amino acids. CDR1 and CDR2 from the germline V gene are LGHDT and YNNKEL (reference sequence). V lost 1 base and J 3 bases, leaving 10 bases between the germline ends. CDR3: CASSQVPQDYEQYF. CDR3 sequence (DNA): TGTGCCAGCAGCCAAGTTCCCCAGGACTACGAGCAGTACTTC.

The chain recombines TRBV7-3 with TRBJ2-5; D might be TRBD1 (6 bases). The ends were cut back, 6 bases at V and 4 bases at J, with 12 bases in the middle. From germline, CDR1 is SGHTA and CDR2 FQGTGA. The CDR3 is made up of 13 amino acids. This CDR3 reads CASRSLGGETQYF. DNA of the CDR3: TGTGCCAGCAGGTCTCTAGGGGGAGAGACCCAGTACTTC.

This chain links TRBV7-9 with TRBJ2-1; the match to TRBD2 covers 8 bases. Per the germline V gene, CDR1 is SEHNR and CDR2 is FQNEAQ (reference sequence). V gave up 6 bases and J gave up 4 bases; unmatched junction bases: 14. This CDR3 is built from 17 residues. The CDR3 DNA is TGTGCCAGCAGTCTTCAAACGGGACTAGTCCCATACAATGAGCAGTTCTTC. Its protein product is CASSLQTGLVPYNEQFF. Complete variable domain (other parts from reference TRBV7-9 and TRBJ2-1): DTGVSQNPRHKITKRGQNVTFRCDPISEHNRLYWYRQTLGQGPEFLTYFQNEAQLEKSRLLSDRFSAERPKGSFSTLEIQRTEQGDSAMYLCASSLQTGLVPYNEQFFGPGTRLTVL.

The chain uses TRBV5-4 and TRBJ2-2; 8 bases line up with TRBD1. The CDR3 sequence is 15 residues long. Germline CDR1 and CDR2: SGHNT and YYREEE (reference sequence). The ends lost 4 bases at V and 3 bases at J; junction bases unmatched: 5. CDR3 nucleotide sequence: TGTGCCAGCAGCGATCGACAGGGGTACACCGGGGAGCTGTTTTTT. This encodes CASSDRQGYTGELFF.

The chain links TRBV5-1 to TRBJ2-1; D may be TRBD2 (6 bases). The CDR3 totals 17 residues. CDR1 is SGHRS and CDR2 is YFSETQ in the germline V gene. V lost 0 bases and J 4 bases, leaving 17 bases between the germline ends. The DNA for the CDR3 is TGCGCCAGCAGCTTGGGGCATTGGGCGGGGAGTTACAATGAGCAGTTCTTC. Amino acid sequence: CASSLGHWAGSYNEQFF.

V and J are TRBV27 and TRBJ1-6; weak D call: TRBD1 (6 bases). The CDR3 is made up of 16 amino acids. The V and J ends lost 5 bases and 9 bases respectively, with 20 bases between them. Germline V gives CDR1 MNHEY, CDR2 SMNVEV (reference sequence). CDR3 residues: CASSLVSSGVGSPLHF. The CDR3 nucleotides are TGTGCCAGCAGTCTAGTGTCATCAGGGGTAGGTTCACCCCTCCACTTT.

The V call is TRBV30, the J call TRBJ1-5; TRBD1 aligns across 8 bases. V lost 1 base and J lost 4; bases outside the gene matches: 9. CDR3 length equals 16 residues. Germline CDR1 and CDR2: GTSNPN and SVGIG (reference sequence). CDR3 DNA sequence: TGTGCCTGGAGTGCAGGGGGCCAACCCGAGAATCAGCCCCAGCATTTT. It encodes CAWSAGGQPENQPQHF.

J is TRBJ2-1 and V is TRBV11-3, with D possibly TRBD2 on 6 matching bases. Germline CDR1 and CDR2: SGHNT and YENEEA. V lost 5 bases to trimming and J lost 5 bases, with 13 bases between them. This CDR3 has 14 residues. The CDR3 is CASSPGSTHNEQFF. In DNA, the CDR3 is TGTGCCAGCAGCCCCGGGAGCACCCACAATGAGCAGTTCTTC.

The V gene is TRBV6-5, the J gene TRBJ2-5, with D perhaps matching TRBD2 (6 bases). Germline CDR1 MNHEY, CDR2 SVGAGI. The CDR3 is made up of 14 amino acids. The V end lost 8 bases, the J end lost 2 bases, and 15 bases lay between the germline ends. The CDR3 loop reads CASRRGAGQETQYF. The CDR3 DNA is TGTGCCAGCCGAAGGGGAGCGGGTCAAGAGACCCAGTACTTC.

This clone was seen a single time. The chain couples TRBV7-2 to TRBJ1-6; D might be TRBD1 (5 bases). The CDR3 consists of 13 residues. Germline V gene lookup returns CDR1 SGHTA and CDR2 FQGNSA. As DNA, the CDR3 is TGTGCGAGCCAGCGGGGGAATAATTCACCCCTCCACTTT. Translation: CASQRGNNSPLHF.

The chain combines TRBV18 with TRBJ2-5; weak D call: TRBD1 (6 bases). Germline CDR1 KGHSH, CDR2 LQKENI. Trimming shortened V by 6 bases and J by 1 base, and 9 bases separated the two germline ends. The CDR3 sequence is 13 residues long. The CDR3 is CASSTRGQETQYF. The CDR3 DNA follows: TGTGCCAGCTCCACCAGGGGCCAAGAGACCCAGTACTTC.

The chain links TRBV18 to TRBJ1-2, with 9 bases matching TRBD1. Germline V gene sequence: CDR1 KGHSH, CDR2 LQKENI. The length of the CDR3 is 16 residues. The V gene end was trimmed by 3 bases and the J gene end by 2 bases; junction bases not matched to a gene: 7. The CDR3 nucleotides read TGTGCCAGCTCACCCCGACAGGGGGAGCGGAACTATGGCTACACCTTC. It yields the protein CASSPRQGERNYGYTF.